One sample yielded the 4 T cell receptor beta chains listed below, sequenced in a study of response to subunit inactivated influenza vaccine. Each CDR3 protein is one row after TCRdb ran MiXCR on the RT-PCR reads. The sample shows hundreds of thousands of distinct CDR3 sequences, approximately 7.1% of them seen only once. Sample: PBMCs from blood, taken about 23 months after vaccination. The receptors originated from a man aged 50 to 69 who received an inactivated influenza vaccine.

This clonotype appeared many times. As DNA, the CDR3 is TGCGCCAGCAGCTTGGTATTAGAAAACAATGAGCAGTTCTTC. This codes for CASSLVLENNEQFF. V and J are TRBV5-1 and TRBJ2-1; D not resolved. Per the germline V gene, CDR1 is SGHRS and CDR2 is YFSETQ. Trimming stripped 0 bases from V and 5 bases from J, with 9 bases between. This CDR3 is built from 14 residues.

A few counts support this clonotype. The chain carries TRBV4-1 and TRBJ1-4; no definite D call. V was pared by 0 bases and J by 7 bases, with 15 bases between. From germline, CDR1 is MGHRA and CDR2 YSYEKL. The CDR3 contains 16 residues. The CDR3 spells CASSQDPVLFPEKLFF. CDR3 bases: TGCGCCAGCAGCCAAGACCCCGTACTCTTTCCTGAAAAACTGTTTTTT.

This clonotype was found many times. The chain links TRBV28 to TRBJ2-1; no clear D gene. The germline V gene encodes CDR1 MDHEN and CDR2 SYDVKM. The V end was cut by 3 bases, the J end by 8 bases, with 14 bases between. This CDR3 is 14 amino acids long. The CDR3 sequence is CASSFGALKDEQFF. CDR3 nucleotide sequence: TGTGCCAGCAGTTTTGGTGCACTTAAGGATGAGCAGTTCTTC.

In this sample, this clonotype turned up a few times. The chain employs TRBV29-1 and TRBJ2-1; 9 bases map to TRBD2. The V gene's germline CDR1 is SQVTM and CDR2 ANQGSEA. The CDR3 is 14 residues long. J was trimmed by 9 bases and V by 4 bases; bases with no gene match: 10. This chain's CDR3 is CSVGNAGGRSEQFF. The CDR3 nucleotides read TGCAGCGTTGGAAACGCGGGGGGGCGGAGTGAGCAGTTCTTC.